This T cell receptor (beta chain) emerged from a study of shared clonotypes between healthy human individuals. The germline gives CDR1 SGHRS, CDR2 YFSETQ. The CDR3 contains 13 residues. Trimming pared 1 base from V and 8 bases from J, leaving 9 bases between. The protocol was immunoSEQ multiplex PCR, while the TCRdb copy is restricted to in-frame clones and leaves out a portion. Among roughly 1,000,000 clones listed, 75% to 85% were seen once. V and J are TRBV5-1 and TRBJ2-2, with D possibly matching TRBD2 (5 bases). The sample was memory CD4+ T cells from PBMCs. Subset reported: CD45RA-negative fraction. The clonotype was recovered from a man aged 18 to 35 in good health. Some clones in this sample may be carry-over from other donors' samples. DNA for the CDR3: TGCGCCAGCAGCTTGTTATGGGAGGGGGAGCTGTTTTTT. Its translation: CASSLLWEGELFF.